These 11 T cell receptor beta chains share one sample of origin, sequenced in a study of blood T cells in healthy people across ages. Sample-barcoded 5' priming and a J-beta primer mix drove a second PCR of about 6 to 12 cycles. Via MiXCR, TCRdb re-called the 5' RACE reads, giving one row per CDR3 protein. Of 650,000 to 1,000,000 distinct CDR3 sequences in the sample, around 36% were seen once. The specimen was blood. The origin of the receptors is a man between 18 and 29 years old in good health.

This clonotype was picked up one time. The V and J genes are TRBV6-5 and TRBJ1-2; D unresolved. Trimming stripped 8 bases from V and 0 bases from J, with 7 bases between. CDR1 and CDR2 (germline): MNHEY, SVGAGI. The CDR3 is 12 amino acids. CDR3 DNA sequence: TGTGCCAGCCCTCAAACTAACTATGGCTACACCTTC. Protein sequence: CASPQTNYGYTF.

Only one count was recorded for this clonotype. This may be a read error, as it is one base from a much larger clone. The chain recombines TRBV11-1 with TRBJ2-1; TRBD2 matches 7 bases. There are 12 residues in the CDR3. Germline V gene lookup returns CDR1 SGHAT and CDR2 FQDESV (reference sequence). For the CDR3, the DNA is TGTACCAGCAGCTTAGGGGAGGGCGAGCAGTTCTTC. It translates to CTSSLGEGEQFF. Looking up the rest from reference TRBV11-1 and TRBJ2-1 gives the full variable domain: EAEVAQSPRYKITEKSQAVAFWCDPISGHATLYWYRQILGQGPELLVQFQDESVVDDSQLPKDRFSAERLKGVDSTLKIQPAELGDSAMYLCTSSLGEGEQFFGPGTRLTVL.

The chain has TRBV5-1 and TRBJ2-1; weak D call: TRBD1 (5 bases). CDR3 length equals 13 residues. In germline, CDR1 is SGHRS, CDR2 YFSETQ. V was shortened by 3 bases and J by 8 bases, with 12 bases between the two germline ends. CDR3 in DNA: TGCGCCAGCAGCTCGCCAGGGCAGGATGAGCAGTTCTTC. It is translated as CASSSPGQDEQFF.

CDR3 in DNA: TGCGCCAGCAGCCACAGGGGCAATAGCTATGGCTACACCTTC. This translates into CASSHRGNSYGYTF. This chain links TRBV4-1 with TRBJ1-2; possible D gene TRBD1, 6 bases. V dropped 3 bases and J dropped 4 bases, with 12 bases sitting between them. Germline V CDR1 and CDR2: MGHRA, YSYEKL. This CDR3 has 14 amino acids.

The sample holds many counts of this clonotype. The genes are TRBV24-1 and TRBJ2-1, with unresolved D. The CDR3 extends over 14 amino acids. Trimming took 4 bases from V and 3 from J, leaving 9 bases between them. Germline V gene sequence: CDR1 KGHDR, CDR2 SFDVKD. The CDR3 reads CATSEPTDYNEQFF. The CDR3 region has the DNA TGTGCCACCAGTGAGCCGACGGACTACAATGAGCAGTTCTTC.

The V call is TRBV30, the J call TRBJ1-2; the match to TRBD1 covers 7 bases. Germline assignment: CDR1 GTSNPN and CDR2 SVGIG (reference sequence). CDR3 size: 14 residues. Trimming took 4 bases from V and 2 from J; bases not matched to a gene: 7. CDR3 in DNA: TGTGCCTGGAACGGGGCAGGGGGAAACTATGGCTACACCTTC. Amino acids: CAWNGAGGNYGYTF. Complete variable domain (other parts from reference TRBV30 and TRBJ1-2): SQTIHQWPATLVQPVGSPLSLECTVEGTSNPNLYWYRQAAGRGLQLLFYSVGIGQISSEVPQNLSASRPQDRQFILSSKKLLLSDSGFYLCAWNGAGGNYGYTFGSGTRLTVV.

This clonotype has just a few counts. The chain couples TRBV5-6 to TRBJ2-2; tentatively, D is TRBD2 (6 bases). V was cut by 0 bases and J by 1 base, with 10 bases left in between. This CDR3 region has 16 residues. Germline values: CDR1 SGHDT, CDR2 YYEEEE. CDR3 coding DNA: TGTGCCAGCAGCTTGGGGCTTAGCGGGAACACCGGGGAGCTGTTTTTT. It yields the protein CASSLGLSGNTGELFF. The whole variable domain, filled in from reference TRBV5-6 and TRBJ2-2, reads DAGVTQSPTHLIKTRGQQVTLRCSPKSGHDTVSWYQQALGQGPQFIFQYYEEEERQRGNFPDRFSGHQFPNYSSELNVNALLLGDSALYLCASSLGLSGNTGELFFGEGSRLTVL.

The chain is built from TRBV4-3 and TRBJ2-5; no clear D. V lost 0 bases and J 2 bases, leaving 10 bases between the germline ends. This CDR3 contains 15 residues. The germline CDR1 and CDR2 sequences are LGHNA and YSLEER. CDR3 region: CASSQDRTPQETQYF. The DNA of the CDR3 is TGCGCCAGCAGCCAAGATCGGACCCCTCAAGAGACCCAGTACTTC.

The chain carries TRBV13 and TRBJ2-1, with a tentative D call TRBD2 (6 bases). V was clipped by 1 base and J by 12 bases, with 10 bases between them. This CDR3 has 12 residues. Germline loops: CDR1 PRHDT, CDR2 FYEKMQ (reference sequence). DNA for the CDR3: TGTGCCAGCAGCTTAGTAGCGGCAGCGCAGTTCTTC. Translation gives CASSLVAAAQFF. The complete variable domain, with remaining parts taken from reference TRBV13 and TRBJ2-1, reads AAGVIQSPRHLIKEKRETATLKCYPIPRHDTVYWYQQGPGQDPQFLISFYEKMQSDKGSIPDRFSAQQFSDYHSELNMSSLELGDSALYFCASSLVAAAQFFGPGTRLTVL.

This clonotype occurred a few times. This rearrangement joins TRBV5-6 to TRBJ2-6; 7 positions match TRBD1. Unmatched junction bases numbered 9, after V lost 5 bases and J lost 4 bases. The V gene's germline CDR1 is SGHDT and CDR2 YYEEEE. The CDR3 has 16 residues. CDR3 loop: CASSTKGGTGANVLTF. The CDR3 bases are TGTGCCAGCAGTACCAAAGGGGGCACGGGGGCCAACGTCCTGACTTTC.

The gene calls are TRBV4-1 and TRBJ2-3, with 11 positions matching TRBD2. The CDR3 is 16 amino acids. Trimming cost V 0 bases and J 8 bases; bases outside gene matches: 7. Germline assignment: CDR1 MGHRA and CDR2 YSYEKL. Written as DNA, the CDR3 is TGCGCCAGCAGCCAAGATACTAGCGGGGGAGGGTTTACGCAGTATTTT. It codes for CASSQDTSGGGFTQYF.